This TCR beta chain came from a study of blood T cell repertoires in COVID-19. About the research overall: PBMCs, B-cell-depleted T cells, or T cells were the source of the cDNA or gDNA that made up the material.

Produced via immunoSEQ multiplex PCR; TCRdb's table is partial and in-frame only. The repertoire has roughly 280,000 clones, 80% to 90% of them found once; the top ten carry approximately 2.5%. Cohort allocation depended upon clinical history that participants reported. Resolution of symptoms, clearance, or two negative PCRs was present in recovered Cohort 3 donors. This CDR3 is 15 amino acids long. Germline values: CDR1 MNHEY, CDR2 SVGAGI. V shed 5 bases, J shed 8 bases, and the junction held 10 bases outside the gene matches. The sequencing input was PBMCs or T cells enriched from blood (not recorded which). The chain is built from TRBV6-5 and TRBJ1-5, with 9 bases identical to TRBD1. The sequence was obtained from a woman aged 18-29 years who had recovered from COVID-19. In DNA form, the CDR3 reads TGTGCCAGCAGTACAGGGACAGGGAAAATTAAGCCCCAGCATTTT. It translates to CASSTGTGKIKPQHF.